The 21 T cell receptor beta chains in this list originate from one sample, sequenced in a study of T cell changes during pregnancy in multiple sclerosis. TCRdb's copy holds only in-frame clones and misses some; the assay was immunoSEQ multiplex PCR. In the table there are roughly 75,000 clones, almost 95% of which are singletons. The starting material was peripheral blood, obtained in the third trimester of pregnancy. The receptor source for this set is a female donor in good health, enrolled as a control in a pregnancy study.

This chain links TRBV29-1 with TRBJ2-5, with TRBD1 as a possible D gene (6 bases). CDR1 is SQVTM and CDR2 is ANQGSEA in the germline V gene. Between the trimmed V and J ends, which lost 6 bases and 9 bases, there was a span of 20 bases. CDR3 length: 13 amino acids. CDR3 DNA sequence: TGCAGCGTGAGGGGGAACAGACTCTTGCCCCAGTACTTC. It is translated as CSVRGNRLLPQYF. Together with reference TRBV29-1 and TRBJ2-5, the CDR3 gives the full variable domain: SAVISQKPSRDICQRGTSLTIQCQVDSQVTMMFWYRQQPGQSLTLIATANQGSEATYESGFVIDKFPISRPNLTFSTLTVSNMSPEDSSIYLCSVRGNRLLPQYFGPGTRLLVL.

The V and J genes are TRBV5-1 and TRBJ2-3, with 10 bases lining up with TRBD1. The V gene end was trimmed by 2 bases and the J gene end by 8 bases; junction bases not matched to a gene: 17. This CDR3 contains 18 residues. Germline assignment: CDR1 SGHRS and CDR2 YFSETQ. DNA of the CDR3: TGCGCCAGCAGCTTCCTGCGGGCCGGGACAGGGGCGTTGGGTACGCAGTATTTT. The encoded protein is CASSFLRAGTGALGTQYF.

The chain uses TRBV5-1 and TRBJ1-4; D is ambiguous. CDR1 is SGHRS and CDR2 is YFSETQ in the germline V gene. Trimming left V 6 bases short and J 7 bases short, with 16 bases between. CDR3 length: 14 residues. In nucleotides, the CDR3 is TGCGCCAGCACTTTTGTTACCGAGGCTGAAAAACTGTTTTTT. Translation: CASTFVTEAEKLFF.

This chain links TRBV7-3 with TRBJ2-2; D may be TRBD1 (5 bases). Trimming cost V 4 bases and J 7 bases, with 13 bases left between them. CDR3 size: 14 residues. CDR1 is SGHTA, CDR2 FQGTGA, per germline. DNA of the CDR3: TGTGCCAGCAGCTACAGGTCCGGTGGCGGGGAGCTGTTTTTT. It translates to CASSYRSGGGELFF. Full variable domain (remainder filled in from reference TRBV7-3 and TRBJ2-2): GAGVSQTPSNKVTEKGKYVELRCDPISGHTALYWYRQSLGQGPEFLIYFQGTGAADDSGLPNDRFFAVRPEGSVSTLKIQRTERGDSAVYLCASSYRSGGGELFFGEGSRLTVL.

In its sample, this clone was seen once. V gene TRBV4-1 combines with J gene TRBJ2-3; no definite D call. This CDR3 has 14 residues. Germline V gene lookup returns CDR1 MGHRA and CDR2 YSYEKL. Trimming took 6 bases from V and 4 from J, leaving 14 bases between them. The CDR3 DNA reads TGCGCCAGCAGGGAAGAAATAGCCCCAGATACGCAGTATTTT. Its translation is CASREEIAPDTQYF.

This chain links TRBV14 with TRBJ2-1; D is perhaps TRBD1 (5 bases). This CDR3 is 14 amino acids long. Trimming pared 0 bases from V and 8 bases from J, leaving 11 bases between. Germline V lookup: CDR1 SGHDN, CDR2 FVKESK. The DNA for the CDR3 is TGTGCCAGCAGCCAAGAGGTGGGGCTCGATGAGCAGTTCTTC. Residues: CASSQEVGLDEQFF.

This clone came up once. The chain couples TRBV6-4 to TRBJ2-3, with 11 nucleotides matching TRBD2. Looked up from germline, CDR1 is MRHNA and CDR2 is SNTAGT. This CDR3 contains 15 residues. With V trimmed by 6 bases and J by 2 bases, 4 bases remained unmatched. CDR3 DNA: TGTGCCAGCAGCTTAGCGGGGGGGAACACAGATACGCAGTATTTT. It codes for CASSLAGGNTDTQYF.

This clone was recorded once. This chain uses TRBV2 with TRBJ2-2; weak D call: TRBD2 (6 bases). Trimming shortened V by 3 bases and J by 1 base, and 24 bases separated the two germline ends. The germline CDR1 and CDR2 sequences are SNHLY and FYNNEI. CDR3 length: 20 amino acids. The DNA for the CDR3 is TGTGCCAGCAGTGAGGGGCGGGGCCGGGGAATGGGGCAGAACACCGGGGAGCTGTTTTTT. Its protein is CASSEGRGRGMGQNTGELFF. The full variable domain, its missing parts supplied by reference TRBV2 and TRBJ2-2, is EPEVTQTPSHQVTQMGQEVILRCVPISNHLYFYWYRQILGQKVEFLVSFYNNEISEKSEIFDDQFSVERPDGSNFTLKIRSTKLEDSAMYFCASSEGRGRGMGQNTGELFFGEGSRLTVL.

This rearrangement joins TRBV19 to TRBJ2-7, with 8 positions matching TRBD2. Germline loops: CDR1 LNHDA, CDR2 SQIVND (reference sequence). This CDR3 has 16 residues. Unmatched junction bases numbered 8, after V lost 4 bases and J lost 0 bases. As DNA, the CDR3 is TGTGCCAGTAGTAGCCTAGCGGGTACCTCCTCCTACGAGCAGTACTTC. It codes for CASSSLAGTSSYEQYF.

The chain uses TRBV14 and TRBJ2-7; TRBD1 is a possible D gene (5 bases). This CDR3 region has 13 residues. Trimming shortened V by 5 bases and J by 3 bases, and 11 bases separated the two germline ends. Germline assignment: CDR1 SGHDN and CDR2 FVKESK. The CDR3 protein is CASSSTENYEQYF. CDR3 bases: TGTGCCAGCAGCTCGACAGAAAACTACGAGCAGTACTTC.

V and J are TRBV7-8 and TRBJ2-5; 7 bases are shared with TRBD2. V trimming: 2 bases; J trimming: 7 bases; junction bases outside the gene matches: 19. There are 18 residues in the CDR3. Germline V gene sequence: CDR1 SGHVS, CDR2 FQNEAQ. The CDR3 spells CASSLQRGRGSVRATQYF. DNA for the CDR3: TGTGCCAGCAGCTTACAACGCGGGAGAGGGAGTGTCCGGGCGACCCAGTACTTC.

This clone was detected a few times. This chain uses TRBV6-5 with TRBJ2-1, with a tentative D call TRBD1 (6 bases). Germline V lookup: CDR1 MNHEY, CDR2 SVGAGI. The CDR3 sequence is 16 residues long. Trimming took off 0 bases at V and 1 base at J, with 10 bases between the two ends. CDR3 region: CASSYSKGGSYNEQFF. In nucleotides, the CDR3 is TGTGCCAGCAGTTACTCGAAAGGGGGTTCCTACAATGAGCAGTTCTTC.

The chain has TRBV7-9 and TRBJ2-3; tentative D call: TRBD2 (6 bases). Trimming cost V 4 bases and J 4 bases, with 9 bases left between them. The CDR3 is made up of 13 amino acids. The germline gives CDR1 SEHNR, CDR2 FQNEAQ (reference sequence). The DNA of the CDR3 is TGTGCCAGCAGCTGGAGGGGAGCAGATACGCAGTATTTT. It is translated as CASSWRGADTQYF.

There are a few counts of this clone. The chain combines TRBV5-1 with TRBJ1-1; no firm D call. The CDR3 consists of 14 residues. Trimming cost V 4 bases and J 2 bases, with 12 bases left between them. Germline lookup yields CDR1 SGHRS and CDR2 YFSETQ. In DNA form, the CDR3 reads TGCGCCAGCAGCGTTCTAGGGAGAAACACTGAAGCTTTCTTT. Translated: CASSVLGRNTEAFF.

The chain is built from TRBV19 and TRBJ2-3; the D is unclear. Germline CDR1 reads LNHDA; CDR2 reads SQIVND (reference sequence). V lost 8 bases, J lost 0 bases, and 15 bases lay in between. This CDR3 has 15 amino acids. The CDR3 is CASADTPSSTDTQYF. CDR3 DNA sequence: TGTGCCAGTGCAGATACCCCCTCGAGCACAGATACGCAGTATTTT.

The chain uses TRBV27 and TRBJ2-5; 11 bases agree with TRBD1. Germline trimming cut 6 bases from V and 4 bases from J; bases unmatched to any gene: 7. The CDR3 has 15 amino acids. Per the germline V gene, CDR1 is MNHEY and CDR2 is SMNVEV (reference sequence). The CDR3 DNA follows: TGTGCCAGCAGCTCGGGGACAGGGGGGGCAGAGACCCAGTACTTC. It encodes CASSSGTGGAETQYF.

The chain joins TRBV5-1 to TRBJ1-1; no reliable D call. Germline V CDR1 and CDR2: SGHRS, YFSETQ. CDR3 length: 13 residues. The V end was cut by 0 bases, the J end by 4 bases, with 7 bases between. For the CDR3, the DNA is TGCGCCAGCAGCTTGGGCCTGAGCACTGAAGCTTTCTTT. This sequence encodes CASSLGLSTEAFF.

The genes are TRBV11-3 and TRBJ2-1, with 10 nucleotides matching TRBD2. V gave up 3 bases and J gave up 8 bases; unmatched junction bases: 7. The CDR3 has 15 amino acids. From germline, CDR1 is SGHNT and CDR2 YENEEA. CDR3: CASSFGLAGVDEQFF. In DNA form, the CDR3 reads TGTGCCAGCAGCTTTGGGCTAGCGGGAGTAGATGAGCAGTTCTTC. The full variable domain, completed using reference TRBV11-3 and TRBJ2-1, is EAGVVQSPRYKIIEKKQPVAFWCNPISGHNTLYWYLQNLGQGPELLIRYENEEAVDDSQLPKDRFSAERLKGVDSTLKIQPAELGDSAVYLCASSFGLAGVDEQFFGPGTRLTVL.

The chain is built from TRBV30 and TRBJ1-5, with TRBD1 identical over 8 bases. The CDR3 spans 15 residues. After removal of 2 bases from V and 4 bases from J, the junction contained 7 bases not matched to a gene. CDR1 and CDR2 from the germline V gene are GTSNPN and SVGIG (reference sequence). In DNA, the CDR3 is TGTGCCTGGAGTCGACAGGGGCCCCTGAATCAGCCCCAGCATTTT. Residues: CAWSRQGPLNQPQHF.

The count of this clone is one. The genes are TRBV6-5 and TRBJ1-1; D ambiguous. Germline V gene data show CDR1 as MNHEY and CDR2 as SVGAGI. V dropped 7 bases and J dropped 0 bases, with 9 bases sitting between them. The CDR3 runs 13 residues. The CDR3 sequence is CASKITVNTEAFF. The CDR3 nucleotides are TGTGCCAGCAAAATAACGGTGAACACTGAAGCTTTCTTT.

The CDR3 reads CASSQSNTGELFF. CDR3 in DNA: TGTGCCAGCAGCCAAAGCAACACCGGGGAGCTGTTTTTT. The chain is built from TRBV14 and TRBJ2-2; no firm D call. Trimming took 2 bases from V and 2 from J, leaving 3 bases between them. The CDR3 is 13 amino acids. CDR1 is SGHDN and CDR2 is FVKESK in the germline V gene.